This T cell receptor (beta chain) is drawn from a study of shared clonotypes between healthy human individuals. Assay: immunoSEQ multiplex PCR; the TCRdb copy retains only in-frame clones and omits some. The sample includes more than 150,000 clones, around 93% of them seen just once. Study-level points and caveats: Sampling was confined to blood; repertoires within tissues likely differ.

Each of the donors was a healthy adult who was HIV-negative and had not had a recent acute infection or vaccination. Naive CD4+ cells were CD45RA-selected; the remaining cells were memory. V dropped 2 bases and J dropped 6 bases, with 12 bases sitting between them. The CDR3 extends over 13 amino acids. Germline-derived CDR1 and CDR2 are SGDLS and YYNGEE. About this clone: The target antigen is unknown.

Specimen: naive CD4+ T cells sorted from blood. The subset here: CD45RA+ positively selected. The TCR comes from a woman aged 25 to 39 in good health. This chain connects TRBV9 to TRBJ2-7; D is undetermined. The CDR3 loop reads CASSVIEGGEQYF. Here the CDR3 DNA reads TGTGCCAGCAGCGTCATAGAAGGTGGCGAGCAGTACTTC.